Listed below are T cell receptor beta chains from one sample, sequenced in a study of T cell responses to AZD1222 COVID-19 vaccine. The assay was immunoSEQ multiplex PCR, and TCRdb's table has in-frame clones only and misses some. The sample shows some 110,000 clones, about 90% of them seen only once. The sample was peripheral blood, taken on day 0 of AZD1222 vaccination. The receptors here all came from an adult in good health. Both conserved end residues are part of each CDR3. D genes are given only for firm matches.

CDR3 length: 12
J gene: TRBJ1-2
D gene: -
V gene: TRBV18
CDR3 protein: CASSPGPYGYTF

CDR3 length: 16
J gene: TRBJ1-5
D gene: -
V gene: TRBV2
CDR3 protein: CASSNEGRTRNQPQHF

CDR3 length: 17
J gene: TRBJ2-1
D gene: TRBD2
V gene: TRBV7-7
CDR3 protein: CASSPTWASGGEVRQFF

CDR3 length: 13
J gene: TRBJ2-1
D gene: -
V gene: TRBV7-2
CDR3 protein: CASSRDRFNEQFF

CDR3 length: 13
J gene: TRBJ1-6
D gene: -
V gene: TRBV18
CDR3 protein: CASSPLNNSPLHF

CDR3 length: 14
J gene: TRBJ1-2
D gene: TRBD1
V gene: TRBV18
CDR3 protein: CASSPGQGEGGYTF

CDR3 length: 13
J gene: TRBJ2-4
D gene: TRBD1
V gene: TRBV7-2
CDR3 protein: CASSPQGANIQYF

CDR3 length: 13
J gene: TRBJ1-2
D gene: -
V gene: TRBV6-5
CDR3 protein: CASSYSGGYGYTF

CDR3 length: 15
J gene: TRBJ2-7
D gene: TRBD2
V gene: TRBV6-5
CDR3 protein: CASRSTSGGANEQYF

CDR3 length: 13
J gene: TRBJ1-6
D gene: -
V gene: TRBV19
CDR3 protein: CATKTERNSPLHF

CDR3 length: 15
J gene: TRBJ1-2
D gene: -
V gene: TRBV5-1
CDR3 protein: CASSLADAPRGGYTF

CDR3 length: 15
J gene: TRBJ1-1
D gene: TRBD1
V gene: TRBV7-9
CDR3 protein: CASSLSGQGNAEAFF

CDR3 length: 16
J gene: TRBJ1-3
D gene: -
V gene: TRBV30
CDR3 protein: CAWSPPRGISGNTIYF

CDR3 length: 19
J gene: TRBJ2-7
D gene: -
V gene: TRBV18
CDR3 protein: CASSPRRAPPGSGNNEQYF

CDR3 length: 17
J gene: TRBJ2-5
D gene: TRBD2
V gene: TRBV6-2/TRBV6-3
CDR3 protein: CASSHGFAGGIQETQYF

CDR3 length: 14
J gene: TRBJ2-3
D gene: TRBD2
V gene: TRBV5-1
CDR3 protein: CASSSGLETDTQYF

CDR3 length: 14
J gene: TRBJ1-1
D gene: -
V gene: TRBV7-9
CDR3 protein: CASSLRRENTEAFF

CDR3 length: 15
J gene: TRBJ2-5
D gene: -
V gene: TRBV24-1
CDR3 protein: CATSGGPPEGETQYF

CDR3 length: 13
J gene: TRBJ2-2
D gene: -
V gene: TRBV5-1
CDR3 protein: CASSLGETGELFF

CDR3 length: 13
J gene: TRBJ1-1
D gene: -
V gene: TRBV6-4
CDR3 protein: CASSGGKNTEAFF

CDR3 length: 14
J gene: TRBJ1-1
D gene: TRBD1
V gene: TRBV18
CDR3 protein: CASSVGQGRTEAFF

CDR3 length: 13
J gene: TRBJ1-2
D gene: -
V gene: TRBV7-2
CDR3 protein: CASSLALKDGYTF

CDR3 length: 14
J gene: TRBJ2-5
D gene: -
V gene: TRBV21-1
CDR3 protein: CASSGTGGEETQYF

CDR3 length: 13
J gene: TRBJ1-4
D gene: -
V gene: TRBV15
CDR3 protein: CATKNGDGEKLFF

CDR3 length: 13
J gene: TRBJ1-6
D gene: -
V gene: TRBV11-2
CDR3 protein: CASSPLGHSPLHF

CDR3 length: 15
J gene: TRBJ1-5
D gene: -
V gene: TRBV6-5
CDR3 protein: CASRPGGLSNQPQHF

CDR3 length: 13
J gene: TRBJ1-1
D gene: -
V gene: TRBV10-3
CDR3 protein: CAIRGNPGTEAFF

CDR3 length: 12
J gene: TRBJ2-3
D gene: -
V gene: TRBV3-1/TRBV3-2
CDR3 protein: CASSQGVHTQYF

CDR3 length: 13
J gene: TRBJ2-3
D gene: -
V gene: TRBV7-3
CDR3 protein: CASSTTFTDTQYF

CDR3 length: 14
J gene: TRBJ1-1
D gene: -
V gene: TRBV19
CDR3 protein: CASSTGTVNTEAFF

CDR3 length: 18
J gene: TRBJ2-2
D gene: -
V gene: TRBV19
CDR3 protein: CASSTPIGRGIRTGELFF

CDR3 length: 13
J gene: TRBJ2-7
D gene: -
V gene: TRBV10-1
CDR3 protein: CASSESATYEQYF

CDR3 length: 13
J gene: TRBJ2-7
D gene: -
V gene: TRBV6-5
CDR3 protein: CASSRDGGYEQYF